This entry features one TCR beta chain sequence. This sample stems from a study of blood T cell repertoires in COVID-19. For the study at large: Whether acute or convalescent, the COVID-19 samples came from the United States, Italy and Spain.

Those who participated ranged in age from roughly 18 to 90 years and resided in about two dozen US areas. Recovered participants had two consecutive negative NP/OP PCR tests, healthcare professional clearance, or symptom resolution. Authors' data handling: Estimated nucleated cell counts came from reference gene primer amplification. The data were produced by immunoSEQ multiplex PCR, yet TCRdb's version contains in-frame clones alone and is incomplete. V and J calls and clone size are as listed in that table; D and trimming were resolved from the DNA. This table holds over 150,000 clones, more than 80% found once. Losses at the gene ends were 7 bases for V and 3 bases for J; bases not matched to a gene: 6. Germline V CDR1 and CDR2: SNHLY, FYNNEI. There are 13 residues in the CDR3.

The rearrangement uses TRBV2 and TRBJ2-7; 7 bases are a match to TRBD1. This receptor was identified in a man between 40 and 49 years old who had recovered from COVID-19. Sample: PBMCs or T cells enriched from blood (not recorded which). CDR3: CASTTGILYEQYF. The DNA of the CDR3 is TGTGCCAGCACGACAGGGATTCTCTACGAGCAGTACTTC.